This TCR beta chain emerged from a study of blood T cell repertoires in COVID-19. Looking at the study overall: Spain, Italy and the United States supplied samples that represented acute and convalescent COVID-19. T cells, B-cell-depleted T cells, or PBMCs provided the cDNA or gDNA that served as material.

Trimming took 4 bases from V and 1 from J, leaving 14 bases between them. Per germline, CDR1 SGHVS and CDR2 FQNEAQ. The CDR3 has 16 residues. In the original processing: Estimation of nucleated cell counts relied on the amplification of reference gene primers. Assay: immunoSEQ multiplex PCR; the TCRdb copy retains only in-frame clones and omits some. The DNA was the basis for D and trimming; V, J and clone size are from that table. The table includes roughly 80,000 clones, approximately 90% detected once. This clone was seen a handful of times. V usage is TRBV7-8 and J usage is TRBJ2-1; a possible D gene is TRBD1 (6 bases). The sequenced sample consisted of peripheral blood. This TCR was recovered from a human donor in a cohort sampled during active COVID-19. CDR3 region: CASSYLPGHSYNEQFF. Written as DNA, the CDR3 is TGTGCCAGCAGCTATTTACCGGGACATTCCTACAATGAGCAGTTCTTC.